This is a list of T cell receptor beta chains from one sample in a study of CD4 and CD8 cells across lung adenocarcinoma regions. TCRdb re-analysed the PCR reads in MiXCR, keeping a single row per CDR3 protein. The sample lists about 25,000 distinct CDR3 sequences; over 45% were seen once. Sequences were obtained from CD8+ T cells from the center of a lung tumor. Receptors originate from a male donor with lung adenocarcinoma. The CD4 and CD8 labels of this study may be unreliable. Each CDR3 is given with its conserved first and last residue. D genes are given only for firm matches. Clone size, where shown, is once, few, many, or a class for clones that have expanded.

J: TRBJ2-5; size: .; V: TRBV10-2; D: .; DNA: TGCGCCAGCGGGGGGCACGGGGGAGCGGGCGGAGAGACCCAGTACTTT; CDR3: CASGGHGGAGGETQYF
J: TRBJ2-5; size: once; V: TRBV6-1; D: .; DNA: TGTGCCAGCATCCCCGGGCTTTTTCCCGGGGAGACCCAGTACTTC; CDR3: CASIPGLFPGETQYF
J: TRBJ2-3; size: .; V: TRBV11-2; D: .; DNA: TGTGCGGGCAGCCGGGCCAGTGGGACAGATACGCAGTATTTT; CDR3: CAGSRASGTDTQYF
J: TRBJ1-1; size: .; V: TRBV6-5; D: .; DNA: TGTGCCAGCAGTTACCCCTCGGGAGTCGGCACTGAAGCTTTCTTT; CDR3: CASSYPSGVGTEAFF
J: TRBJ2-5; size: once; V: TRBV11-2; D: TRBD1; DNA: TGTGCCAGCAGCTTAGATAGGGGGCTCGGCCAAGAGACCCAGTACTTC; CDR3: CASSLDRGLGQETQYF
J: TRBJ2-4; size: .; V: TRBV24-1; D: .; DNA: TGTGCCACGGGGCAGGGAGCCAACAATAAGCAGTACTTC; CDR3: CATGQGANNKQYF
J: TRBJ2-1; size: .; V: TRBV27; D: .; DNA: TGTGCCAGCAGTCCTGGGGCAGGGCCGAGCTCCTACAATGAGCAGTTCTTC; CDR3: CASSPGAGPSSYNEQFF
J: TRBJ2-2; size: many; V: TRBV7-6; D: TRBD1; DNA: TGTGCCAGCAGCTCGGAAATTCCCGGGACAGGGGGAACCGGGGAGCTGTTTTTT; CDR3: CASSSEIPGTGGTGELFF
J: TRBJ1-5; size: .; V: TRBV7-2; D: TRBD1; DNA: TGTGCCAGCAGCTTACAGGGGGGGGGGCCGGCCCAGCATTTT; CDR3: CASSLQGGGPAQHF
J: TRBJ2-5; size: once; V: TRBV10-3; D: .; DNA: TGTGCGGGGCGTGGGCACCCCGACCAAGAGACGCAGTACTTC; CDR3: CAGRGHPDQETQYF
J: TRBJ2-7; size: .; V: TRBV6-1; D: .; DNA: TGTGCCGGCCGTCCCCCAGATACGCAGTACTTC; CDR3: CAGRPPDTQYF
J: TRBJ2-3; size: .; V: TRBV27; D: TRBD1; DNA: TGTGCCAGCAGTTTAAGCAGAGGGACAGAAACTAGCACAGATACGCAGTATTTT; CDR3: CASSLSRGTETSTDTQYF
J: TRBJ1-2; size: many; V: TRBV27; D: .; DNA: TGTGCCAGCCGGGGGGCCACCTATGGCTACACCTTC; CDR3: CASRGATYGYTF
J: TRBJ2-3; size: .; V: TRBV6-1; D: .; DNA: TGTGCCAGCAGAACTCCGGGGCTAGCCACAGATGCGCAGTATTTT; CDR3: CASRTPGLATDAQYF
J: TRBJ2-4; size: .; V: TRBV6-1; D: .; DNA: TGTGCCAGCAGTGAAGCCGGGCCAGGGGCCGAGGATACTCAGTACTTC; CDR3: CASSEAGPGAEDTQYF
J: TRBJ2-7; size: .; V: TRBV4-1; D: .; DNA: TGCGCCAGCAGCCAAGTACTTAGGAACGAGCAGTACTTC; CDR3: CASSQVLRNEQYF
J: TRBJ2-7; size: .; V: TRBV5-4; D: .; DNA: TGTGCCAGCAGCGTAGGGGGGCTGGGAGCCAAAGATACGCAGTACTTC; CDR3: CASSVGGLGAKDTQYF
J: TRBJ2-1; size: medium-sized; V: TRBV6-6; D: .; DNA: TGTGCCAGCAGAAACACGAGGAGCGTATGGATACAGTTCTTC; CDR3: CASRNTRSVWIQFF
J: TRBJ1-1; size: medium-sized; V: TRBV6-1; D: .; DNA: TGTGCCAGCAGTCGACAACTGAACACTGAAGCTTTCTTT; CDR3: CASSRQLNTEAFF
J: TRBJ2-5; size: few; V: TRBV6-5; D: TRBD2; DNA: TGTGCCAGCAGTTTCCCGGGGGGGACCCAGTACTTC; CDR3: CASSFPGGTQYF
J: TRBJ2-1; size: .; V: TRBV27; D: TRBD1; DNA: TGTGCCAGCAGTCCGGACAGGGTTCGGCTCGAGCAGTTCTTC; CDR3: CASSPDRVRLEQFF
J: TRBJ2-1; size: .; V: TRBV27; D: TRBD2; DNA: TGTGCCAGCAGCTTAGCGGGAGGGCCGAGCAATGAGCAGTTCTTC; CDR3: CASSLAGGPSNEQFF
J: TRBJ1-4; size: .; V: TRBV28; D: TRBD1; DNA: TGTGCCAGCAGTTCAGGACAGGGTAGAGAAAAACTGTTTTTT; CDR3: CASSSGQGREKLFF
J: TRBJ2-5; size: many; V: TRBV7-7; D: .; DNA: TGTGCTAGCAGCTTAGCGAGCCAGCAAGGGACCCAGTACTTC; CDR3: CASSLASQQGTQYF
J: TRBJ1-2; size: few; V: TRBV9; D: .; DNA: TGTGCCAGCAGCGCCGCAGTAGGGACCCTCGGTGGCTACACCTTC; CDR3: CASSAAVGTLGGYTF
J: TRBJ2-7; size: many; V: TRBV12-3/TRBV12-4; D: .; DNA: TGTGCCAGCAAGGGGGTACCCTACGAGCAGTACTTC; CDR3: CASKGVPYEQYF
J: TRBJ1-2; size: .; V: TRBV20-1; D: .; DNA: TGCAGTGCTAGGTCGGGGGGGTTCAAAAACTATGGCTACACCTTC; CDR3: CSARSGGFKNYGYTF
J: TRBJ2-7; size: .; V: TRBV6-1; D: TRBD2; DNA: TGTGCCAGCAGCCGGGAGGCTACCTCCTACGAGCAGTACTTC; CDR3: CASSREATSYEQYF